The T cell receptor (beta chain) described here comes from a study of T cell responses to AZD1222 COVID-19 vaccine. Points from the study as a whole: Unmutated regions of variants are reportedly targeted by nearly half of spike-specific TCRs. Repertoires were obtained only post-peak T cell response.

Germline V gene sequence: CDR1 SQVTM, CDR2 ANQGSEA. CDR3 length: 13 residues. The V end was cut by 4 bases, the J end by 1 base, with 11 bases between. As for this clone: Its specificity is not known.

TCRdb's table, derived via immunoSEQ multiplex PCR, lists solely in-frame clones and lacks some. This sample carries approximately 180,000 clones, around 90% of them seen once, and the ten largest clones take around 3%. V usage is TRBV29-1 and J usage is TRBJ2-7; tentatively, D is TRBD1 or TRBD2 (6 bases each). This sequence was found in an adult in good health. This material consisted of peripheral blood, taken on day 0 of AZD1222 vaccination. CDR3 nucleotides: TGCAGCGTTGGGGGGGCCCCATCCTACGAGCAGTACTTC. Amino acids: CSVGGAPSYEQYF.